What follows are 21 T cell receptor beta chains derived from one specimen sequenced in a study of blood T cell repertoires in COVID-19. Clones were sequenced by immunoSEQ multiplex PCR, and TCRdb holds only the in-frame ones, with some missing. The sample consists of some 390,000 clones, around 87% of them appearing once. Sequencing was done on a sample of peripheral blood. The receptors here all came from a woman aged 60-70 years with COVID-19, enrolled during active disease.

J is TRBJ2-3 and V is TRBV2; the match to TRBD2 covers 8 bases. Per germline, CDR1 SNHLY and CDR2 FYNNEI. This CDR3 is built from 16 residues. V lost 6 bases, J lost 6 bases, and 14 bases stayed unmatched. CDR3 sequence: CASSAVAGRGLDTQYF. CDR3 DNA sequence: TGTGCCAGCAGCGCGGTAGCGGGGCGGGGGTTGGATACGCAGTATTTT.

This clone was detected a few times. This sequence joins TRBV14 and TRBJ1-3; 10 bases map to TRBD1. J lost 8 bases, V lost 4 bases, and 2 bases had no gene match. CDR3 length equals 13 residues. Germline CDR1 reads SGHDN; CDR2 reads FVKESK. The DNA of the CDR3 is TGTGCCAGCAGCCCGGGACAGGGGTACACCATATATTTT. This sequence encodes CASSPGQGYTIYF. The variable domain in full, with the rest retrieved from reference TRBV14 and TRBJ1-3, is EAGVTQFPSHSVIEKGQTVTLRCDPISGHDNLYWYRRVMGKEIKFLLHFVKESKQDESGMPNNRFLAERTGGTYSTLKVQPAELEDSGVYFCASSPGQGYTIYFGEGSWLTVV.

The count of this clone is one. V usage is TRBV7-3 and J usage is TRBJ2-1, with D unclear. Trimming left V 7 bases short and J 8 bases short, with 6 bases between. This CDR3 contains 10 residues. Germline CDR1 SGHTA, CDR2 FQGTGA. The CDR3 DNA sequence: TGTGCCAGCATAGGAGATGAGCAGTTCTTC. Translating gives CASIGDEQFF.

The rearrangement links TRBV19 to TRBJ1-1; the D gene is possibly TRBD1 (6 bases). CDR1 is LNHDA and CDR2 is SQIVND in the germline V gene (reference sequence). Deletions cut 1 base from V and 5 bases from J, with 11 bases between. This CDR3 is 14 amino acids long. The CDR3 protein is CASSIVRGRTEAFF. CDR3 coding DNA: TGTGCCAGTAGTATAGTGCGGGGGCGGACTGAAGCTTTCTTT.

A note on this clone: The sample contains more than one DNA sequence encoding this CDR3. The V call is TRBV27, the J call TRBJ1-2, with TRBD1 as a possible D gene (5 bases). CDR1 is MNHEY and CDR2 is SMNVEV in the germline V gene (reference sequence). This CDR3 spans 13 amino acids. V gave up 3 bases and J gave up 0 bases, with 5 bases separating them. This CDR3 reads CASSFRANYGYTF. In DNA, the CDR3 is TGTGCCAGCAGTTTCAGGGCTAACTATGGCTACACCTTC.

The V gene is TRBV6-5, the J gene TRBJ1-1; D gene ambiguous. CDR3 length equals 13 residues. Trimming pared 5 bases from V and 5 bases from J, leaving 12 bases between. Germline V gene data show CDR1 as MNHEY and CDR2 as SVGAGI. CDR3 DNA sequence: TGTGCCAGCAGTCGACCCCTGAGGACTGAAGCTTTCTTT. It specifies CASSRPLRTEAFF.

Worth noting for this clone: The CDR3 does not close with the conserved phenylalanine or tryptophan, likely indicating a read error. The DNA is left out, because the CDR3 cannot be placed on it with certainty; the CDR3 is given as TCRdb lists it. V usage is TRBV6-5 and J usage is TRBJ1-2; the DNA was not used to check the table's D call, TRBD1. The CDR3 length is 12 residues, termini included. From germline, CDR1 is MNHEY and CDR2 SVGAGI. The chain's CDR3 is CASSTGGEHCLL.

This chain joins TRBV4-2 and TRBJ2-1, with a tentative D call TRBD2 (6 bases). Trimming shortened V by 6 bases and J by 6 bases, and 15 bases separated the two germline ends. Germline values: CDR1 LGHNA, CDR2 YNFKEQ. This CDR3 is 14 amino acids long. The CDR3 protein is CASSFARDSNEQFF. CDR3 sequence (DNA): TGTGCCAGCAGTTTCGCCCGGGACTCCAATGAGCAGTTCTTC.

This sequence joins TRBV19 and TRBJ1-4, with 9 bases identical to TRBD1. This CDR3 spans 16 amino acids. Germline V CDR1 and CDR2: LNHDA, SQIVND (reference sequence). V trimming: 8 bases; J trimming: 0 bases; junction bases outside the gene matches: 7. The CDR3 sequence is CASGDRAGATNEKLFF. In DNA form, the CDR3 reads TGTGCCAGTGGGGACAGGGCCGGGGCAACTAATGAAAAACTGTTTTTT.

The rearrangement uses TRBV19 and TRBJ2-2; TRBD1 is a possible D gene (6 bases). The CDR3 consists of 14 residues. The germline gives CDR1 LNHDA, CDR2 SQIVND (reference sequence). V shed 3 bases and J shed 1 base, with 6 bases lying between them. CDR3 in amino acids: CASSIRGNTGELFF. Written as DNA, the CDR3 is TGTGCCAGTAGTATCAGGGGGAACACCGGGGAGCTGTTTTTT.

This chain connects TRBV9 to TRBJ1-3; no reliable D call. Looked up from germline, CDR1 is SGDLS and CDR2 is YYNGEE. The CDR3 totals 14 residues. Trimming pared 3 bases from V and 0 bases from J, leaving 7 bases between. The CDR3 nucleotides are TGTGCCAGCAGCGCCAGACACTCTGGAAACACCATATATTTT. As protein: CASSARHSGNTIYF.

This chain connects TRBV28 to TRBJ2-1, with TRBD1 matching over 7 bases. Germline loops: CDR1 MDHEN, CDR2 SYDVKM. CDR3 size: 16 residues. The V gene end was trimmed by 5 bases and the J gene end by 4 bases; junction bases not matched to a gene: 11. The CDR3 bases are TGTGCCAGCAGTCCCCTCCCCCAGACAGGGTACAATGAGCAGTTCTTC. Translating gives CASSPLPQTGYNEQFF.

J is TRBJ2-3 and V is TRBV7-3; possible D gene TRBD2, 5 bases. CDR1 SGHTA and CDR2 FQGTGA come from the germline V gene. Deletions cut 1 base from V and 0 bases from J, with 5 bases between. The CDR3 is 14 amino acids. The CDR3 spells CASSLRTSTDTQYF. DNA of the CDR3: TGTGCCAGCAGCTTAAGGACTAGCACAGATACGCAGTATTTT.

V and J are TRBV5-4 and TRBJ1-6; D call uncertain. Trimming cost V 3 bases and J 6 bases, with 13 bases left between them. The CDR3 has 15 amino acids. Germline-derived CDR1 and CDR2 are SGHNT and YYREEE (reference sequence). The CDR3 DNA reads as TGTGCCAGCAGCTCACGGGAGACGGCTAATTCACCCCTCCACTTT. This encodes CASSSRETANSPLHF.

V and J are TRBV28 and TRBJ1-2; 9 bases are a match to TRBD1. Trimming cost V 9 bases and J 7 bases; bases outside gene matches: 9. The CDR3 runs to 13 residues. CDR1 and CDR2 from the germline V gene are MDHEN and SYDVKM. The CDR3 loop reads CASTGGAGGGYTF. In DNA, the CDR3 is TGTGCCAGTACAGGGGGCGCGGGAGGTGGCTACACCTTC.

The gene calls are TRBV23-1 and TRBJ1-5; 7 bases match TRBD1. TRBV23-1 is an ORF; its function is uncertain. The CDR3 has 16 residues. V trimming: 8 bases; J trimming: 0 bases; junction bases outside the gene matches: 10. CDR3 nucleotide sequence: TGCGCCAGCCAGGGGACAGACGATTATAGCAATCAGCCCCAGCATTTT. It codes for CASQGTDDYSNQPQHF.

The rearrangement joins TRBV24-1 to TRBJ2-2; D might be TRBD2 (6 bases). The CDR3 loop spans 15 amino acids. Germline assignment: CDR1 KGHDR and CDR2 SFDVKD. The germline V and J ends were trimmed by 3 bases and 5 bases, with 12 bases remaining between them. CDR3 nucleotide sequence: TGTGCCACCAGTGATCCCGGGAGAGGGACCGGGGAGCTGTTTTTT. Encoded protein: CATSDPGRGTGELFF.

The chain has TRBV6-1 and TRBJ1-5, with a tentative D call TRBD1 (6 bases). The CDR3 is made up of 14 amino acids. Germline V lookup: CDR1 MNHNS, CDR2 SASEGT. The V and J ends lost 2 bases and 6 bases respectively, with 11 bases between them. CDR3 region: CASSEYRVTQPQHF. CDR3 sequence (DNA): TGTGCCAGCAGTGAATACAGGGTAACTCAGCCCCAGCATTTT.

The chain carries TRBV11-2 and TRBJ2-7, with 8 bases matching TRBD1. Germline CDR1 SGHAT, CDR2 FQNNGV. The V and J ends lost 1 base and 4 bases, in that order; junction bases with no gene match: 6. This CDR3 contains 15 residues. The CDR3 protein is CASSLGGQVGYEQYF. The CDR3 DNA reads TGTGCCAGCAGCTTAGGGGGACAGGTAGGATACGAGCAGTACTTC.

This sequence joins TRBV7-2 and TRBJ1-1; perhaps TRBD1 as D (6 bases). The CDR3 runs 13 residues. Per the germline V gene, CDR1 is SGHTA and CDR2 is FQGNSA. The ends were cut back, 1 base at V and 7 bases at J, with 10 bases in the middle. The CDR3 coding sequence is TGTGCCAGCAGCTTAGGGACAGCCATTGAAGCTTTCTTT. Translation gives CASSLGTAIEAFF.

The chain uses TRBV5-4 and TRBJ1-2; 8 positions agree with TRBD1. The junction had 6 bases not matched to a gene; V was cut back by 3 bases and J by 5 bases. There are 14 residues in the CDR3. In germline, CDR1 is SGHNT, CDR2 YYREEE (reference sequence). Here the CDR3 reads CASSSRQGYYGYTF. The CDR3 bases are TGTGCCAGCAGCTCCCGACAGGGGTATTATGGCTACACCTTC.